The 14 T cell receptor beta chains below all came from one sample that was sequenced in a study of early stage breast cancer tumors. Generated by immunoSEQ multiplex PCR, the TCRdb table keeps only in-frame clones and is missing some. The sample consists of 60,000 to 80,000 clones, 65% to 85% of them appearing once. Sequencing was done on a sample of blood. These receptors all stem from a person in their sixties with breast cancer.

The V and J genes are TRBV9 and TRBJ2-3; 8 nucleotides agree with TRBD2. With V trimmed by 4 bases and J by 0 bases, 13 bases remained unmatched. This CDR3 spans 18 amino acids. Per the germline V gene, CDR1 is SGDLS and CDR2 is YYNGEE. The CDR3 nucleotides read TGTGCCAGCAGCCCCGGAACTTTAGCGGGGAAAAGCACAGATACGCAGTATTTT. Translated, it gives CASSPGTLAGKSTDTQYF.

The V call is TRBV28, the J call TRBJ2-7; weak D call: TRBD2 (5 bases). CDR1 is MDHEN and CDR2 is SYDVKM in the germline V gene. Between the trimmed V and J ends, which lost 6 bases and 6 bases, there was a span of 18 bases. The CDR3 has 14 amino acids. CDR3 sequence: CASSLQGGPSEQYF. In nucleotides, the CDR3 is TGTGCCAGCAGCCTACAAGGAGGCCCATCCGAGCAGTACTTC.

The chain has TRBV11-1 and TRBJ1-4; TRBD1 aligns across 7 bases. Germline values: CDR1 SGHAT, CDR2 FQDESV (reference sequence). CDR3 size: 17 residues. V lost 4 bases and J lost 0; bases outside the gene matches: 8. CDR3 DNA sequence: TGTGCCAGCAGCTCGAGGACAGGACGTTCAACTAATGAAAAACTGTTTTTT. This encodes CASSSRTGRSTNEKLFF.

The chain links TRBV9 to TRBJ2-3; D is unclear. The V gene lost 2 bases and the J gene lost 6 bases, with 16 bases spanning the gap. Germline V gene data show CDR1 as SGDLS and CDR2 as YYNGEE. The CDR3 runs 15 residues. The CDR3 sequence: CASSVREHERDTQYF. CDR3 DNA sequence: TGTGCCAGCAGCGTTAGGGAACACGAGAGGGATACGCAGTATTTT.

Here the CDR3 reads CASSLAGGIETQYF. CDR3 nucleotide sequence: TGTGCCAGCAGCTTAGCGGGGGGGATAGAGACCCAGTACTTC. The gene calls are TRBV7-3 and TRBJ2-5; 9 nucleotides match TRBD2. Germline V gene data show CDR1 as SGHTA and CDR2 as FQGTGA. V dropped 2 bases and J dropped 4; count of bases not matched to a gene: 2. CDR3 length: 14 amino acids.

The V call is TRBV29-1, the J call TRBJ2-7; 13 bases align to TRBD2. Germline trimming cut 4 bases from V and 9 bases from J; bases unmatched to any gene: 18. CDR1 and CDR2 (germline): SQVTM, ANQGSEA. The CDR3 runs to 17 residues. The CDR3 here is CSVGGTSGTLGGSGQYF. DNA of the CDR3: TGCAGCGTTGGGGGGACTAGCGGGACGCTCGGGGGAAGCGGGCAGTACTTC.

The J gene is TRBJ2-2, the V gene TRBV19; D remains ambiguous. This CDR3 spans 16 amino acids. Trimming cost V 6 bases and J 0 bases, with 14 bases left between them. CDR1 is LNHDA, CDR2 SQIVND, per germline (reference sequence). The CDR3 is CASRPSRQSNTGELFF. In DNA, the CDR3 is TGTGCCAGTAGACCCAGCAGGCAATCGAACACCGGGGAGCTGTTTTTT. Supplemented by reference TRBV19 and TRBJ2-2, the full variable domain reads DGGITQSPKYLFRKEGQNVTLSCEQNLNHDAMYWYRQDPGQGLRLIYYSQIVNDFQKGDIAEGYSVSREKKESFPLTVTSAQKNPTAFYLCASRPSRQSNTGELFFGEGSRLTVL.

The genes are TRBV7-2 and TRBJ2-1; 7 nucleotides line up with TRBD2. CDR3 length equals 15 residues. V shed 1 base and J 4 bases; nucleotides not matched to a gene: 4. Per the germline V gene, CDR1 is SGHTA and CDR2 is FQGNSA. The chain's CDR3 is CASSLVPGGYNEQFF. CDR3 DNA: TGTGCCAGCAGCTTAGTACCGGGGGGTTACAATGAGCAGTTCTTC.

V gene TRBV28 combines with J gene TRBJ2-1; 8 bases map to TRBD2. Germline V gene lookup returns CDR1 MDHEN and CDR2 SYDVKM. Trimming at V came to 8 bases and at J to 9 bases, leaving 15 bases not matched to a gene. The CDR3 runs to 15 residues. CDR3 residues: CASEGFLAGLSEQFF. The CDR3 nucleotides read TGTGCCAGCGAAGGATTTTTAGCGGGACTTAGTGAGCAGTTCTTC.

This rearrangement joins TRBV4-1 to TRBJ2-3; D is perhaps TRBD1 (6 bases). Germline CDR1 is MGHRA and CDR2 is YSYEKL. Trimming stripped 1 base from V and 5 bases from J, with 10 bases between. The CDR3 covers 14 residues. CDR3 bases: TGCGCCAGCAGCCAAGTGGGGGCAAGAGATACGCAGTATTTT. This gives the protein CASSQVGARDTQYF.

This CDR3 is CASSLGTSGGAGGEQFF. CDR3 nucleotides: TGTGCCAGTAGTCTTGGGACTAGCGGAGGGGCGGGTGGTGAGCAGTTCTTC. The rearrangement uses TRBV19 and TRBJ2-1; 11 positions match TRBD2. The CDR3 has 17 amino acids. V was clipped by 5 bases and J by 9 bases; unmatched bases: 15. Germline CDR1 is LNHDA and CDR2 is SQIVND (reference sequence).

The rearrangement links TRBV27 to TRBJ2-7; 9 bases line up with TRBD2. V trimming: 6 bases; J trimming: 4 bases; junction bases outside the gene matches: 13. The CDR3 loop spans 16 amino acids. Germline CDR1 is MNHEY and CDR2 is SMNVEV (reference sequence). The CDR3 is CASSLTQGSGGYEQYF. DNA for the CDR3: TGTGCCAGCAGCCTAACCCAGGGTAGCGGGGGATACGAGCAGTACTTC.

The rearrangement joins TRBV7-8 to TRBJ2-7; no reliable D call. Per germline, CDR1 SGHVS and CDR2 FQNEAQ. The V end lost 2 bases, the J end lost 2 bases, and 7 bases lay between the germline ends. The CDR3 has 13 residues. The CDR3 coding sequence is TGTGCCAGCAGCTTATCCGAAACCTACGAGCAGTACTTC. It is translated as CASSLSETYEQYF.

The V gene is TRBV28, the J gene TRBJ2-7, with 13 bases lining up with TRBD2. The CDR3 sequence is 15 residues long. CDR1 MDHEN and CDR2 SYDVKM come from the germline V gene. V lost 6 bases, J lost 6 bases, and 8 bases stayed unmatched. CDR3 amino acids: CASSPKTSGRTEQYF. In DNA form, the CDR3 reads TGTGCCAGCAGCCCTAAGACTAGCGGGAGGACCGAGCAGTACTTC.